These 2 T cell receptor beta chains were sequenced from one sample in a study of blood T cell repertoires in COVID-19. TCRdb keeps only in-frame clones here, not all; method: immunoSEQ multiplex PCR. The sample lists almost 400,000 clones, around nine tenths occurring once. Input material: PBMCs or T cells enriched from blood (not recorded which). All receptors come from a young woman with acute COVID-19.

The V call is TRBV7-9, the J call TRBJ1-1, with D unresolved. The V gene lost 3 bases and the J gene lost 1 base, with 15 bases spanning the gap. This CDR3 region has 16 residues. From germline, CDR1 is SEHNR and CDR2 FQNEAQ (reference sequence). CDR3 residues: CASSFFSGLQNTEAFF. For the CDR3, the DNA is TGTGCCAGCAGCTTCTTTTCAGGACTCCAGAACACTGAAGCTTTCTTT.

V and J are TRBV30 and TRBJ1-6, with D possibly matching TRBD1 (5 bases). The CDR3 has 13 amino acids. Trimming cost V 4 bases and J 13 bases, with 17 bases left between them. The germline CDR1 and CDR2 sequences are GTSNPN and SVGIG (reference sequence). The CDR3 loop is CAWTEGGVSPLHF. The CDR3 DNA reads as TGTGCCTGGACCGAAGGAGGGGTCTCTCCCCTCCACTTT.